This T cell receptor (beta chain) was sequenced for a study of neurological immune-mediated disorders. This clonotype was seen ten or more times. Antigen unknown. The CDR3 loop spans 13 amino acids. Germline V gives CDR1 SGHNT, CDR2 YYREEE (reference sequence). Trimming removed 4 bases at V and 3 bases at J, with 11 bases between. The method for making cDNA was 5'RACE, and it used 10-nucleotide random UMIs. Each sequencing run yielded over 190 million TCR-beta sequences from 15-18 subjects. TCRdb re-analysed the 5' RACE reads in MiXCR, keeping a single row per CDR3 protein. The data hold about 59,000 distinct CDR3 sequences, with under 4.5% observed a single time. Study-wide results and caveats: None of the CDR3 amino acid sequences in expanded clones turned up in more than one subject, which points to private repertoires in all groups.

The V call is TRBV5-4, the J call TRBJ2-7, with D perhaps assigned TRBD1 or TRBD2 (6 bases each). The sequence was obtained from a woman aged 25 to 39 with multiple sclerosis. Specimen: PBMCs. The CDR3 loop reads CASSHRGVYEQYF. As DNA, the CDR3 is TGTGCCAGCAGCCATAGGGGGGTCTACGAGCAGTACTTC.